This entry is about one T cell receptor beta chain. The CDR3 is 14 amino acids. CDR1 is SQVTM and CDR2 is ANQGSEA in the germline V gene. These data belong to a study of CXCR3-negative and CXCR3-positive naive CD8 T cells. Researchers prepared the TRB cDNA libraries using 5' RACE with UMI labels. Reprocessing the 5' RACE reads, TCRdb reports a single entry for every CDR3 protein and omits DNA. The table lists around 40,000 distinct CDR3 sequences, with 1.5% to 2% in the top ten. The V call is TRBV29-1, the J call TRBJ2-6. Sequencing input: naive CXCR3- CD8+ T cells from blood. Subset given: CD45RO-CCR7+CD27+CD95- naive CD8+ T cells lacking CXCR3 (TNR3-). The TCR comes from a human donor in good health. Some clones in this sample may be carry-over from other donors' samples. This CDR3 reads CSAMELAGANVLTF.